Below are 4 T cell receptor beta chains sequenced from a single sample in a study of T cell changes during pregnancy in multiple sclerosis. The assay was immunoSEQ multiplex PCR, and TCRdb's table has in-frame clones only and misses some. The sample consists of 70,000 to 100,000 clones, 85% to 95% of them appearing once. Material: peripheral blood, obtained in the third trimester of pregnancy. The receptors shown here come from a female donor with multiple sclerosis, enrolled in a pregnancy study.

This rearrangement joins TRBV4-3 to TRBJ2-3; the match to TRBD2 covers 13 bases. Germline CDR1 is LGHNA and CDR2 is YSLEER. There are 18 residues in the CDR3. V lost 1 base to trimming and J lost 5 bases; unmatched junction nucleotides: 9. CDR3 in DNA: TGCGCCAGCAGCCAAGCCGCTACTAGCGGGAGGGCCGAAGATACGCAGTATTTT. Translating it yields CASSQAATSGRAEDTQYF.

V gene TRBV7-8 combines with J gene TRBJ2-3; 10 nucleotides align to TRBD2. Trimming at V came to 5 bases and at J to 2 bases, leaving 4 bases not matched to a gene. The CDR3 has 15 residues. The germline CDR1 and CDR2 sequences are SGHVS and FQNEAQ. CDR3 coding DNA: TGTGCCAGCAGCCCCCTAGCGGGAGCCACAGATACGCAGTATTTT. Amino acids: CASSPLAGATDTQYF.

The chain uses TRBV19 and TRBJ2-1; the match to TRBD2 covers 7 bases. The CDR3 extends over 14 amino acids. After removal of 3 bases from V and 8 bases from J, the junction contained 7 bases not matched to a gene. Germline CDR1 and CDR2: LNHDA and SQIVND (reference sequence). The CDR3 DNA reads as TGTGCCAGTAGTATGGGCGGGAGTTCCCATGAGCAGTTCTTC. Translation: CASSMGGSSHEQFF.

The V call is TRBV5-1, the J call TRBJ2-7, with 7 bases that match TRBD1. The CDR3 length is 16 residues. V lost 0 bases and J lost 3; bases outside the gene matches: 9. CDR1 and CDR2 from the germline V gene are SGHRS and YFSETQ. The CDR3 region has the DNA TGCGCCAGCAGCTTGGCCCCCGGGACAGCCTTCTACGAGCAGTACTTC. The encoded protein is CASSLAPGTAFYEQYF.